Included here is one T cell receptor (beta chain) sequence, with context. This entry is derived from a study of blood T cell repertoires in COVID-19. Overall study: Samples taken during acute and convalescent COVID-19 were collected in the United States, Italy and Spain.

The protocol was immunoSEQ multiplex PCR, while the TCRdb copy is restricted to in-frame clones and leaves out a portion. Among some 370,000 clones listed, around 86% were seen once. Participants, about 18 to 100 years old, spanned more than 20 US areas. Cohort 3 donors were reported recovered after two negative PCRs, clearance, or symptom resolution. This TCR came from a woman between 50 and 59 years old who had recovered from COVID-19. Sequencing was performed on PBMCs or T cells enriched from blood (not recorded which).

This CDR3 reads CASSITQGAGYEQYF. The CDR3 DNA is TGTGCCAGCAGCATCACACAGGGGGCAGGTTACGAGCAGTACTTC. This chain joins TRBV5-4 and TRBJ2-7, with 9 bases identical to TRBD1. The CDR3 runs to 15 residues. CDR1 and CDR2 from the germline V gene are SGHNT and YYREEE (reference sequence). After removal of 4 bases from V and 4 bases from J, the junction contained 9 bases not matched to a gene.